The clone carrying this T cell receptor beta chain has only one observation. The CDR3 sequence is 13 residues long. V was pared by 7 bases and J by 10 bases, with 10 bases of the junction left unmatched. Germline V gene lookup returns CDR1 GTSNPN and CDR2 SVGIG (reference sequence). Study processing details: Estimation of nucleated cell counts was performed using reference gene primer amplification. Some clones are missing from TCRdb's copy, which holds only in-frame ones; the method was immunoSEQ multiplex PCR. Clone size and the V and J calls come from that table; the DNA yielded D and trimming. This sample has 76,000 or so clones, with around 90% found just once. These data are taken from a study of blood T cell repertoires in COVID-19.

The source material was peripheral blood. The chain couples TRBV30 to TRBJ1-4; 9 nucleotides match TRBD1. This receptor was identified in a man aged 25 to 40 with acute or convalescent COVID-19. CDR3 sequence reads: CALARDRDGKLFF. CDR3 nucleotide sequence: TGTGCCTTGGCACGGGACAGGGACGGAAAACTGTTTTTT.